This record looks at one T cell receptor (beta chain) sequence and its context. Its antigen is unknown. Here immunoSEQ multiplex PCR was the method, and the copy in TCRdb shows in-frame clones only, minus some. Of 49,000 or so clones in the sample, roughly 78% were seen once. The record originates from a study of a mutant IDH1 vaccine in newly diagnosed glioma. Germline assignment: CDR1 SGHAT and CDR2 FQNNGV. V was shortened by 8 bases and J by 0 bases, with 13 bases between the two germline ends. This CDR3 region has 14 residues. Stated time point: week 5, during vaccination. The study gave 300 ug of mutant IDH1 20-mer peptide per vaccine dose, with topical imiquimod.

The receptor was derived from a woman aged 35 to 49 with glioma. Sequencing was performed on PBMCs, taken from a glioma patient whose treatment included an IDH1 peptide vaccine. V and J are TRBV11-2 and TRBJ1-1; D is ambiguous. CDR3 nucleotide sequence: TGTGCCAGCGGGCCGTGGAAACTGAACACTGAAGCTTTCTTT. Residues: CASGPWKLNTEAFF.